This T cell receptor beta chain was retrieved from a study of a mutant IDH1 vaccine in newly diagnosed glioma. Regarding the study as a whole: Altogether, around 93% of patients exhibited vaccine-induced immune responses.

Germline lookup yields CDR1 SGHNT and CDR2 YYREEE (reference sequence). The CDR3 length is 12 residues. The V and J ends lost 2 bases and 7 bases respectively, with 8 bases between them. A word on this clone: Antigen unknown.

Clones were read by immunoSEQ multiplex PCR, and TCRdb kept only the in-frame ones, dropping some. The sample comprises about 53,000 clones, about 81% of which are singletons, and about 8.1% rests with the top ten. Specified time point: week 23, last vaccination. Each dose delivered 300 ug of mutant IDH1 20-mer peptide subcutaneously with imiquimod. The chain couples TRBV5-4 to TRBJ2-3; D gene ambiguous. This clonotype was sampled from a woman aged 40-49 years with glioma. Some clones in this sample may be carry-over from other donors' samples. The sample was PBMCs, taken from a glioma patient whose treatment included an IDH1 peptide vaccine. The CDR3 loop reads CASSLQRYTQYF. In nucleotides, the CDR3 is TGTGCCAGCAGCTTACAGAGATATACGCAGTATTTT.